Presented here are 14 T cell receptor beta chains from one specimen sequenced in a study of OX40 agonist ivuxolimab in advanced cancers. Profiled with immunoSEQ multiplex PCR; TCRdb holds only in-frame clones, not every one. The sample lists 50,000 to 70,000 clones, approximately 90% seen once, with roughly 0.45% in the top ten. Material: CD4+ or CD8+ T cells sorted from blood, obtained in a trial of the OX40 agonist ivuxolimab. All receptors derive from an adult with an advanced solid tumor such as melanoma, head and neck, liver or kidney cancer.

This chain uses TRBV10-2 with TRBJ1-5, with TRBD1 matching over 7 bases. With V trimmed by 3 bases and J by 6 bases, 5 bases remained unmatched. Germline CDR1 and CDR2: WSHSY and SAAADI. CDR3 length: 14 residues. The CDR3 spells CASSELQGSQPQHF. CDR3 nucleotide sequence: TGCGCCAGCAGTGAACTACAGGGGAGTCAGCCCCAGCATTTT.

V usage is TRBV5-6 and J usage is TRBJ2-5, with 10 bases that match TRBD2. The tail of the sequence fits TRBJ2-7 better, so the J call may be wrong. This CDR3 has 15 amino acids. Germline CDR1 SGHDT, CDR2 YYEEEE. The CDR3, as DNA: TGTGCCAGCAGGCGTGGACTAGCGGAGGTCTACGAGCAGTACTTC. Translating it yields CASRRGLAEVYEQYF.

The gene calls are TRBV10-3 and TRBJ1-3; D ambiguous. The V gene's germline CDR1 is ENHRY and CDR2 SYGVKD. The CDR3 consists of 15 residues. The V and J ends lost 5 bases and 0 bases respectively, with 11 bases between them. The DNA of the CDR3 is TGTGCCATCAGTTCCGCAGGAATCTCTGGAAACACCATATATTTT. Its translation is CAISSAGISGNTIYF.

The chain recombines TRBV10-2 with TRBJ2-3; TRBD2 agrees at 8 bases. CDR1 WSHSY and CDR2 SAAADI come from the germline V gene. With V trimmed by 3 bases and J by 7 bases, 6 bases remained unmatched. The CDR3 spans 14 residues. CDR3 nucleotides: TGCGCCAGCAGTGACGTCACTAGCGGCCATACGCAGTATTTT. It yields the protein CASSDVTSGHTQYF.

The chain is built from TRBV2 and TRBJ2-3; 7 bases line up with TRBD2. V shed 7 bases and J 3 bases; nucleotides not matched to a gene: 10. The CDR3 consists of 15 residues. Germline V gene sequence: CDR1 SNHLY, CDR2 FYNNEI. The CDR3: CASIVVGGRTDTQYF. The DNA for the CDR3 is TGTGCCAGCATCGTAGTAGGCGGGAGAACAGATACGCAGTATTTT.

The chain uses TRBV11-2 and TRBJ1-1; possible D gene TRBD1, 5 bases. The CDR3 runs to 14 residues. The germline gives CDR1 SGHAT, CDR2 FQNNGV. The germline V and J ends were trimmed by 6 bases and 7 bases, with 18 bases remaining between them. CDR3 nucleotides: TGTGCCAGCAGGCCACCCGGGACTGCGCTTGAAGCTTTCTTT. Translated, it gives CASRPPGTALEAFF.

The chain joins TRBV5-6 to TRBJ2-4; possible D gene TRBD1, 5 bases. V was clipped by 4 bases and J by 1 base, with 9 bases between them. The CDR3 contains 14 residues. Looked up from germline, CDR1 is SGHDT and CDR2 is YYEEEE. The chain's CDR3 is CASSPPGAKNIQYF. Written as DNA, the CDR3 is TGTGCCAGCAGCCCTCCAGGGGCCAAAAACATTCAGTACTTC.

V is TRBV2 and J is TRBJ2-3; D is perhaps TRBD2 (6 bases). The V end lost 7 bases, the J end lost 2 bases, and 13 bases lay between the germline ends. Looked up from germline, CDR1 is SNHLY and CDR2 is FYNNEI. The CDR3 sequence is 14 residues long. CDR3 bases: TGTGCCAGCAAGGTGGCGGGGCTCACAGATACGCAGTATTTT. Amino acid sequence: CASKVAGLTDTQYF.

CDR3: CASSLNSVQQETQYF. The CDR3 DNA follows: TGTGCCAGCAGCTTAAATTCCGTCCAACAAGAGACCCAGTACTTC. The rearrangement links TRBV7-9 to TRBJ2-5; no clear D gene. The CDR3 loop spans 15 amino acids. V shed 2 bases and J shed 2 bases, with 12 bases lying between them. Germline V gives CDR1 SEHNR, CDR2 FQNEAQ (reference sequence).

The V and J genes are TRBV30 and TRBJ2-5; D might be TRBD2 (7 bases). V lost 7 bases to trimming and J lost 5 bases, with 14 bases between them. The germline V gene has CDR1 GTSNPN and CDR2 SVGIG (reference sequence). This CDR3 has 12 amino acids. Written as DNA, the CDR3 is TGTGCCTTAGGGGGGGGCGAGGAGACCCAGTACTTC. This translates into CALGGGEETQYF. The complete variable domain, with remaining parts taken from reference TRBV30 and TRBJ2-5, reads SQTIHQWPATLVQPVGSPLSLECTVEGTSNPNLYWYRQAAGRGLQLLFYSVGIGQISSEVPQNLSASRPQDRQFILSSKKLLLSDSGFYLCALGGGEETQYFGPGTRLLVL.

This clone was observed a handful of times. The chain joins TRBV30 to TRBJ1-2, with 8 positions matching TRBD1. Looked up from germline, CDR1 is GTSNPN and CDR2 is SVGIG (reference sequence). The J segment lost 8 bases and the V segment lost 8 bases, leaving 7 bases of the junction unmatched. The CDR3 has 11 amino acids. CDR3 in amino acids: CASTRGQGYTF. The DNA for the CDR3 is TGTGCCAGTACCAGGGGGCAAGGCTACACCTTC. The entire variable domain, with the rest obtained from reference TRBV30 and TRBJ1-2, is as follows: SQTIHQWPATLVQPVGSPLSLECTVEGTSNPNLYWYRQAAGRGLQLLFYSVGIGQISSEVPQNLSASRPQDRQFILSSKKLLLSDSGFYLCASTRGQGYTFGSGTRLTVV.

The chain joins TRBV18 to TRBJ2-7, with TRBD2 matching over 11 bases. The CDR3 is 18 residues long. In germline, CDR1 is KGHSH, CDR2 LQKENI. V lost 6 bases to trimming and J lost 2 bases; unmatched junction nucleotides: 15. As DNA, the CDR3 is TGTGCCAGCTCCCCGTGGACACTAGCGGGAGAATCGACCTACGAGCAGTACTTC. Its translation: CASSPWTLAGESTYEQYF.

The V gene is TRBV19, the J gene TRBJ1-2; 9 nucleotides align to TRBD1. Trimming cost V 3 bases and J 5 bases; bases outside gene matches: 4. CDR3 length: 14 amino acids. Germline V gene data show CDR1 as LNHDA and CDR2 as SQIVND (reference sequence). The CDR3 loop reads CASSIGTGRYGYTF. The CDR3 DNA reads as TGTGCCAGTAGTATTGGGACAGGGAGGTATGGCTACACCTTC.

A single count supports this clone. The chain is built from TRBV28 and TRBJ1-1; 10 bases are a match to TRBD1. The CDR3 runs 16 residues. From germline, CDR1 is MDHEN and CDR2 SYDVKM. The V and J ends lost 0 bases and 4 bases, in that order; junction bases with no gene match: 5. The CDR3, as DNA: TGTGCCAGCAGTTTATGGGGGACAGGGGATGGCACTGAAGCTTTCTTT. Encoded protein: CASSLWGTGDGTEAFF.